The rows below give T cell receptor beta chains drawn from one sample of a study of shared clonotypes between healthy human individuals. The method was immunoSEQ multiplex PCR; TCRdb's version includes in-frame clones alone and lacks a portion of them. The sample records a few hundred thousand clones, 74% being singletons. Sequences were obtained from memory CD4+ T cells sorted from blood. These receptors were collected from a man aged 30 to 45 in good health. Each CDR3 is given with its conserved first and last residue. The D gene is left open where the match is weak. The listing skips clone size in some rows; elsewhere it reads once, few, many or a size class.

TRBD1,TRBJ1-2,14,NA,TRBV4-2,TGTGCCAGCAGCCAAGATGGACAGGACCGCGGCTACACCTTC,CASSQDGQDRGYTF
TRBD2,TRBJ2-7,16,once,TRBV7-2,TGTGCCAGCAGCTTAGGACTAGCGGGGGGAACCTACGAGCAGTACTTC,CASSLGLAGGTYEQYF
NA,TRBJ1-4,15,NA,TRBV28,TGTGCCAGCAATAGTCAGGGGTTTGCTAATGAAAAACTGTTTTTT,CASNSQGFANEKLFF
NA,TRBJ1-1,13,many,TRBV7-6,TGTGCCAGCAGCTTATCAGAGGGCGCTGAAGCTTTCTTT,CASSLSEGAEAFF
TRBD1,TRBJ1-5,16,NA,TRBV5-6,TGTGCCAGCAGCTACAGGGGACGCTATAGCAATCAGCCCCAGCATTTT,CASSYRGRYSNQPQHF
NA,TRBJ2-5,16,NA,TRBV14,TGTGCCAGCAGCCAAGGCCGACTACTGTCTCGAGAGACCCAGTACTTC,CASSQGRLLSRETQYF
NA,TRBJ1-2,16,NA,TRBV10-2,TGCGCCAGCAGTCCCATTGGGGGGGGCACGGGCTATGGCTACACCTTC,CASSPIGGGTGYGYTF
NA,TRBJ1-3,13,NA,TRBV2,TGTGCCAGCAGGGTATTCAGTGGAAACACCATATATTTT,CASRVFSGNTIYF
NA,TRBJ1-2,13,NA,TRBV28,TGTGCCAGCAGTTTGGGCGGAAACTATGGCTACACCTTC,CASSLGGNYGYTF
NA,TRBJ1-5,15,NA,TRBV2,TGTGCCAGCAGATTATCGGACAGTCCGAATCAGCCCCAGCATTTT,CASRLSDSPNQPQHF
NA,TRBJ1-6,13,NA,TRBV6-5,TGTGCCAGCAGTTACTCGACACAATCACCCCTCCACTTT,CASSYSTQSPLHF
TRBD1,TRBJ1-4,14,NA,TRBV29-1,TGCAGCGTTGAAGGGACAGGGAAAACTGAAAAACTGTTTTTT,CSVEGTGKTEKLFF
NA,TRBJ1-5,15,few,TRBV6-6,TGTGCCAGCAGGTCTCACGACAGGAGAAATCAGCCCCAGCATTTT,CASRSHDRRNQPQHF
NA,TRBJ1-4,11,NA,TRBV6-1,TGTGCCAGCAGTGAGGGTGAAAAACTGTTTTTT,CASSEGEKLFF
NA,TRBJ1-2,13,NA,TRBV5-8,TGTGCCAGCAGCCCCGGACAGAACTATGGCTACACCTTC,CASSPGQNYGYTF
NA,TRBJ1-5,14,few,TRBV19,TGTGCCACCAACTCGCTGGGTAGCAATCAGCCCCAGCATTTT,CATNSLGSNQPQHF
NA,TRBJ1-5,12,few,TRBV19,TGTGCCAGTAGTAGAAGCGACAGGCGGAGTGTTTTT,CASSRSDRRSVF
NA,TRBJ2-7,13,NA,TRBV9,TGTGCCAGCAGCGTAGGGACTCTTGCCGAGCAGTACTTC,CASSVGTLAEQYF
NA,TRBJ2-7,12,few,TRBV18,TGTGCCAGCTCACCCTCTGGCGCCGAGCAGTACTTC,CASSPSGAEQYF
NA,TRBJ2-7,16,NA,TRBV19,TGTGCCAGTAGTATAGGGCGGGGAGCCCAACCTTACGAGCAGTACTTC,CASSIGRGAQPYEQYF
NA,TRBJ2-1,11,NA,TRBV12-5,TGTGCTAGTGGTTTTCGGAATGAGCAGTTCTTC,CASGFRNEQFF
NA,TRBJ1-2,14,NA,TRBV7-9,TGTGCCAGCAGCTTATGGACGTCTGACTATGGCTACACCTTC,CASSLWTSDYGYTF
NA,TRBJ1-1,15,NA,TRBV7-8,TGTGCCAGCACCTCATCACGGGCAGTACTCACTGAAGCTTTCTTT,CASTSSRAVLTEAFF
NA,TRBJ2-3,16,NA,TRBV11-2,TGTGCCAGCAGCTTAGGCTCTGGGCCTCTCACAGATACGCAGTATTTT,CASSLGSGPLTDTQYF
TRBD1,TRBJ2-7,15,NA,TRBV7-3,TGTGCCAGCAGCTTAAAACAGGGGGCTCCTAACGAGCAGTACTTC,CASSLKQGAPNEQYF
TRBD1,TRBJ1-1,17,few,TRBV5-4,TGTGCCAGCAGCTTGCTTGCGGGCCGTAGACAGGGTACTGAAGCTTTCTTT,CASSLLAGRRQGTEAFF
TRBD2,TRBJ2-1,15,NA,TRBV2,TGTGCCAGCAGGTCTGTAGCGGGAGATACCAATGAGCAGTTCTTC,CASRSVAGDTNEQFF
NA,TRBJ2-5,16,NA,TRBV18,TGTGCCAGCTCACCAAGTTTCGGACCCTTAGGAGAGACCCAGTACTTC,CASSPSFGPLGETQYF
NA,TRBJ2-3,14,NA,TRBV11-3,TGTGCCAGCAGCTTAACAGCGGGCACAGATACGCAGTATTTT,CASSLTAGTDTQYF
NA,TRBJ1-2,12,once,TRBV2,TGTGCCAGCAGTGTAAGAGACTATGGCTACACCTTC,CASSVRDYGYTF
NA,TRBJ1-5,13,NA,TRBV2,TGTGCCAGCACTGGACGGGGAGGTCAGCCCCAGCATTTT,CASTGRGGQPQHF
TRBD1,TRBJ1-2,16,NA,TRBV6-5,TGTGCCAGCAGTTACCTGACGACCGGGACAGACTATGGCTACACCTTC,CASSYLTTGTDYGYTF
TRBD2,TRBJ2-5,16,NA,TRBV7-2,TGTGCCAGCAGCTTAGGGCTAGCGGGCCACCAAGAGACCCAGTACTTC,CASSLGLAGHQETQYF
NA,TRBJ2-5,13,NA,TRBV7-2,TGTGCCAGCAGCTTTGACTTACGAGAGACCCAGTACTTC,CASSFDLRETQYF
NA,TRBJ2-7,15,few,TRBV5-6,TGTGCCAGCAGTCGCCTCGACGACGAGGCCTACGAGCAGTACTTC,CASSRLDDEAYEQYF
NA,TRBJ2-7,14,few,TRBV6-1,TGTGCCAGCAGTAAAACCTTCACTAGCTACGAGCAGTACTTC,CASSKTFTSYEQYF
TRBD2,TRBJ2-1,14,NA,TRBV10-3,TGTGCCACAACCATAGCGGGCTCCTACAATGAGCAGTTCTTC,CATTIAGSYNEQFF
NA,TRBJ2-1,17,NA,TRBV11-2,TGTGCCAGCAGCTTAGGTACCGGGACTGTGGGATACAATGAGCAGTTCTTC,CASSLGTGTVGYNEQFF
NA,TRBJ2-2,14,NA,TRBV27,TGTGCCAGCCGGTTAGAGGCAGGCACCGGGGAGCTGTTTTTT,CASRLEAGTGELFF
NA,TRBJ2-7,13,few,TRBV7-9,TGTGCCAGCAGCTTAGCGATTGGGAGGGAGCAGTACTTC,CASSLAIGREQYF
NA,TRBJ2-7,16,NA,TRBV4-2,TGTGCCAGCATCCAACCAACCCGGAAACAGGACTACGAGCAGTACTTC,CASIQPTRKQDYEQYF
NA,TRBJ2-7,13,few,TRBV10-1,TGCGCCAGCAGTGACAGGATCGGGGGCGAGCAGTACTTC,CASSDRIGGEQYF
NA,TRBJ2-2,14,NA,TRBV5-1,TGCGCCAGCAGCTTGGATGGGGCGACCGGGGAGCTGTTTTTT,CASSLDGATGELFF
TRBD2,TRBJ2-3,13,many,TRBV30,TGTGCCTGGACTAGCGGAAGGAGAGATACGCAGTATTTT,CAWTSGRRDTQYF
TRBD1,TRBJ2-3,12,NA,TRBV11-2,TGTGCCAGCACTTGGGACAGAAATACGCAGTATTTT,CASTWDRNTQYF